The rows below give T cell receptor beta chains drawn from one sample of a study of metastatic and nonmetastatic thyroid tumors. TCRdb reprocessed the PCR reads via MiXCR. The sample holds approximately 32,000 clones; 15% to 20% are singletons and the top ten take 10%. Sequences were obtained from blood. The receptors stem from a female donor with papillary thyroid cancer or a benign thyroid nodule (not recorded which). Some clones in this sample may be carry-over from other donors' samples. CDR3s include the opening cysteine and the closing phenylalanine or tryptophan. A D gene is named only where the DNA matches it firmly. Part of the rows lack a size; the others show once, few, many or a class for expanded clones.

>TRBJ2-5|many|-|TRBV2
TGTGCCAGCAGTGTGGGCGGACCTGCGGAGACCCAGTACTTC
CASSVGGPAETQYF
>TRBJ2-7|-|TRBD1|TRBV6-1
TGTGCCAGCAGTCAGGGGGCGTTGGGGTACGAGCAGTACTTC
CASSQGALGYEQYF
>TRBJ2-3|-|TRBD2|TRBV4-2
TGTGCCAGCAGCCAATCATATTCCCTAGCGGCCCACACAGATACGCAGTATTTT
CASSQSYSLAAHTDTQYF
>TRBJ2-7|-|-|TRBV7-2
TGTGCCAGCAGCTTTTATTTATGTTACGAGCAGTACTTC
CASSFYLCYEQYF
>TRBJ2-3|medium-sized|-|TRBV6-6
TGTGCCAGCAGTTACCAGCCTACTAGCACAGATACGCAGTATTTT
CASSYQPTSTDTQYF
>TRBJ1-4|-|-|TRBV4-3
TGCGCCAGCAGCCAAGATTGGGGGGTCAAGGAAAAACTGTTTTTT
CASSQDWGVKEKLFF
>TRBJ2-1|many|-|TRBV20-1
TGCAGTGCGTTCCCCCGAGGGGCTCGTAATCGGAATGAGCAGTTCTTC
CSAFPRGARNRNEQFF
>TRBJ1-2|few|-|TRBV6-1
TGTGCCAGCAGTCCTTTTGGGCAACGGTATGGCTACACCTTC
CASSPFGQRYGYTF
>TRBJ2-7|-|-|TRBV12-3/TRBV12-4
TGTGCCAGCAGTTTTGGTAGCTACGAGCAGTACTTC
CASSFGSYEQYF
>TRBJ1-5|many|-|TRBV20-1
TGCAGTGCTGCATCGGGACGGCTTGATCAGCCCCAGCATTTT
CSAASGRLDQPQHF
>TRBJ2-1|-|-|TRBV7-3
TGTGCCAGCAGCACCGCTTGGCCAAACAATGAGCAGTTCTTC
CASSTAWPNNEQFF
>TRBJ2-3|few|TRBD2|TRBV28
TGTGCCAGCATTCCGACTAGCGGGGGTGATACGCAGTATTTT
CASIPTSGGDTQYF
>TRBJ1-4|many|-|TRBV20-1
TGCAGTGCCCACAGTGCTGCGAATGAAAAACTGTTTTTT
CSAHSAANEKLFF
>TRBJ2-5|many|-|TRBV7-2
TGTGCCAGCAGCGTGACTAGACAACAAGAGACCCAGTACTTC
CASSVTRQQETQYF
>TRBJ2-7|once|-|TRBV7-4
TGTGCCAGCAGCTTTTTGGGACATGGGCAGGACGAGCAGTACTTC
CASSFLGHGQDEQYF
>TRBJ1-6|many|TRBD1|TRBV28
TGTGCCAGCAGTCGACAGGGATTGGACTCACCCCTCCACTTT
CASSRQGLDSPLHF
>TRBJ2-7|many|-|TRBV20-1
TGCAGTGCGACCCCAAGCCGAGAGCAGTACTTC
CSATPSREQYF
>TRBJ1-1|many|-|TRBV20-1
TGCAGTGCTAGCCCAGGCGTGAACACTGAAGCTTTCTTT
CSASPGVNTEAFF
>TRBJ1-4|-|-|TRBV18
TGTGCCAGCTCACCGTCCGGGACTGAGAATGAAAAACTGTTTTTT
CASSPSGTENEKLFF